This T cell receptor beta chain was recorded in a study of blood T cell repertoires in COVID-19. The wider study: PBMCs, B-cell-depleted T cells, or T cells were the source of the cDNA or gDNA that made up the material.

In the authors' workflow: From reference gene primer amplification, estimates of nucleated cell counts were derived. The table came from immunoSEQ multiplex PCR; TCRdb's copy has only in-frame clones and leaves some out. The D gene and trimming were derived from the DNA, and the V and J assignments and clone size from that table. This repertoire shows under 550,000 clones, over 85% found once; its top ten account for about 0.91%. This CDR3 contains 13 residues. Germline CDR1 reads SGHRS; CDR2 reads YFSETQ. V was shortened by 0 bases and J by 8 bases, with 9 bases between the two germline ends. Source material: peripheral blood. The rearrangement links TRBV5-1 to TRBJ2-1; D unresolved. The origin of this receptor is a man younger than 35 with COVID-19, enrolled during active disease. The CDR3 protein is CASSLAQKYEQFF. CDR3 nucleotides: TGCGCCAGCAGCTTGGCCCAAAAATATGAGCAGTTCTTC. The whole variable domain, filled in from reference TRBV5-1 and TRBJ2-1, reads KAGVTQTPRYLIKTRGQQVTLSCSPISGHRSVSWYQQTPGQGLQFLFEYFSETQRNKGNFPGRFSGRQFSNSRSEMNVSTLELGDSALYLCASSLAQKYEQFFGPGTRLTVL.